The sequence of this T cell receptor (beta chain) was determined in a study of post-analysis software for immune sequencing data. As for the study in general: Patients had relapsing-remitting, secondary progressive or progressive-relapsing multiple sclerosis; some lacked subtype.

Germline CDR1 SGHVS, CDR2 FQNEAQ. V dropped 5 bases and J dropped 2 bases, with 19 bases sitting between them. This CDR3 contains 17 residues. Presence of unique molecular identifiers characterized the TCR beta cDNA libraries. The T cell input of about 1 to 10 million gave 400,000 to 500,000 cDNA molecules. A single record per CDR3 protein comes from TCRdb applying MiXCR to the PCR reads. The sample holds approximately 730,000 distinct CDR3 sequences; approximately 30% are singletons and the top ten take roughly 0.54%. Remarks on this clonotype: Its specificity is unknown.

Study outcomes and limitations: Controls showed significantly higher normalized Chao1 diversity than did multiple sclerosis patients. Elevated frequency relative to controls characterized about 5 TRBV segments in patients, TRBV5-6, TRBV5-1 and TRBV20-1 among them.

The sequence derives from a girl aged 5 to 17 with multiple sclerosis. The chain links TRBV7-8 to TRBJ2-1; the D is unclear. The sequenced sample was blood. CDR3 coding DNA: TGTGCCAGCAGCCCACCCGTTGCAGGCTACGCCTACAATGAGCAGTTCTTC. Protein: CASSPPVAGYAYNEQFF.